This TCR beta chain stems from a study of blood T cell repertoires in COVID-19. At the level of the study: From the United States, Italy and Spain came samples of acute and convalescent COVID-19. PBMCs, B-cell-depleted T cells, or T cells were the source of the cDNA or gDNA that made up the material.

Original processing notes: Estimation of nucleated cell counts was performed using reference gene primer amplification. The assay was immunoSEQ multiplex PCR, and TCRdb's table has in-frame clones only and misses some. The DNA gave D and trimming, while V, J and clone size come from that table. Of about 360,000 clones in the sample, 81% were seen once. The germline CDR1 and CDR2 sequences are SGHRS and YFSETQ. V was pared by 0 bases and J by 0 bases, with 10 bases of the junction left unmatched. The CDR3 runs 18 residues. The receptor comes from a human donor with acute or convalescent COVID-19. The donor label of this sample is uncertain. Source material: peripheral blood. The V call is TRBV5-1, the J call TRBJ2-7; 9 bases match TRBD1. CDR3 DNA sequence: TGCGCCAGCAGCTTGGGCCGGGACAGGGTAGGGTTCTCCTACGAGCAGTACTTC. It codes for CASSLGRDRVGFSYEQYF.